Below, 2 T cell receptor beta chains from the same sample are listed, as sequenced in a study of blood T cell repertoires in COVID-19 (dated by TCRdb to 2018 to 2021). Library creation used the immunoSEQ multiplex PCR assay. TCRdb obtained this table from immuneACCESS and retained in-frame rearrangements with V and J assigned. These tables miss some clones; where compared with another copy, unresolved V genes account for less than half of the shortfall, and the remainder is unexplained. Across this sample there are 50,000 to 75,000 clones, with roughly 92% seen only once. Roughly 3% of the sample goes to the ten largest clones. The sequenced material came from peripheral blood. The receptors originated from a man aged 65 to 79 with active COVID-19.

This chain joins TRBV7-2 and TRBJ2-2; TRBD1 is a possible D gene (6 bases). Per germline, CDR1 SGHTA and CDR2 FQGNSA. Trimming took off 2 bases at V and 0 bases at J, with 7 bases between the two ends. The length of the CDR3 is 15 residues. The CDR3 sequence: CASSLRGTNTGELFF. CDR3 in DNA: TGTGCCAGCAGCTTAAGGGGGACGAACACCGGGGAGCTGTTTTTT.

The chain employs TRBV4-2 and TRBJ2-5; D gene ambiguous. The V end lost 3 bases, the J end lost 1 base, and 3 bases lay between the germline ends. CDR1 and CDR2 from the germline V gene are LGHNA and YNFKEQ. CDR3 length equals 12 residues. The CDR3 nucleotides are TGTGCCAGCAGCCACGTCCAAGAGACCCAGTACTTC. Amino acids: CASSHVQETQYF.